This TCR beta chain was profiled in a study of T cell responses to AZD1222 COVID-19 vaccine. Points from the study as a whole: Clonal diversity may have been underestimated in mostly white British donors.

Repertoires were generated with immunoSEQ multiplex PCR, while TCRdb's copy carries only in-frame clones and drops some. Found here are about 19,000 clones, roughly 79% of them singletons; the top ten hold around 23%. Worth noting for this clone: Its antigen remains unidentified.

The V gene end was trimmed by 3 bases and the J gene end by 0 bases; junction bases not matched to a gene: 4. The length of the CDR3 is 15 residues. Germline CDR1 GTSNPN, CDR2 SVGIG (reference sequence). The specimen comprised peripheral blood, sampled 28 days after the second AZD1222 dose. This receptor was identified in an adult who received the AZD1222 COVID-19 vaccine. V is TRBV30 and J is TRBJ2-1; TRBD2 agrees at 8 bases. The CDR3 region is CAWRRGGFSYNEQFF. The CDR3 DNA sequence: TGTGCCTGGAGACGGGGGGGCTTCTCCTACAATGAGCAGTTCTTC.